In this sample, the clone carrying this T cell receptor (beta chain) turned up a few times. Its antigen remains unknown. The data belong to a study of T-cell memory formation after mild COVID-19. Study-level findings and limits: Contracting clones localized mainly to CM and EM when CD4+ and mainly to EMRA when CD8+. The appearance of some responding clones in pre-infection memory suggested that cross-reactive memory joined. Clones that contracted from day 15 to 85 were balanced CD4/CD8, while later expanders leaned CD4+.

The CDR3 spans 14 residues. Per germline, CDR1 MNHEY and CDR2 SVGAGI. The V gene end was trimmed by 9 bases and the J gene end by 6 bases; junction bases not matched to a gene: 10. TCRdb called the 5' RACE reads again in MiXCR, with one record for every CDR3 protein. Of roughly 190,000 distinct CDR3 sequences listed, 25% to 35% were seen once; the top ten hold about 10%. The sequenced sample consisted of PBMCs or a T cell subset sorted from them (not recorded which). The chain has TRBV6-5 and TRBJ2-7; 11 bases match TRBD2. This receptor was identified in an adult woman who had mild COVID-19 (a few samples of this study predate the infection). Cell type and time point are not known. CDR3 coding DNA: TGTGCCAGTCAACCTAGCGGGGGGCCGCTCGAGCAGTACTTC. Its translation is CASQPSGGPLEQYF.